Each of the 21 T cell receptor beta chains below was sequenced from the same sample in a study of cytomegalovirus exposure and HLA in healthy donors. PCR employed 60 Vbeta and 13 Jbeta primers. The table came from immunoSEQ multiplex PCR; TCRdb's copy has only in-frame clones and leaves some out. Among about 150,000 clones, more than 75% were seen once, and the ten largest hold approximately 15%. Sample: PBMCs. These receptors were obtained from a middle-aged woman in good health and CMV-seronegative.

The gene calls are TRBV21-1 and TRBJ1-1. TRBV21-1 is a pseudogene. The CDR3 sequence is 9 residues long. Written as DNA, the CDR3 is TGTGCCTCACTTCCTCTTACTTTCTTT. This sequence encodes CASLPLTFF.

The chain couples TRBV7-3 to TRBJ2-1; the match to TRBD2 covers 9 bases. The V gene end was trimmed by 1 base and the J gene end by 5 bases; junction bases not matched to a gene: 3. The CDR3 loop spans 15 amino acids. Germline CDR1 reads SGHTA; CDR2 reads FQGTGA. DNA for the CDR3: TGTGCCAGCAGCTTAAGGGCTAGCGGGAACAATGAGCAGTTCTTC. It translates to CASSLRASGNNEQFF.

In DNA form, the CDR3 reads TGTGCCAGCAGTTCTTTCAAGTGGACTAGCCGGAGCACAGATACGCAGTATTTT. Translating gives CASSSFKWTSRSTDTQYF. This chain links TRBV28 with TRBJ2-3; the match to TRBD2 covers 8 bases. The germline CDR1 and CDR2 sequences are MDHEN and SYDVKM. This CDR3 is 18 amino acids long. V shed 4 bases and J 0 bases; nucleotides not matched to a gene: 12. Looking up the rest from reference TRBV28 and TRBJ2-3 gives the full variable domain: DVKVTQSSRYLVKRTGEKVFLECVQDMDHENMFWYRQDPGLGLRLIYFSYDVKMKEKGDIPEGYSVSREKKERFSLILESASTNQTSMYLCASSSFKWTSRSTDTQYFGPGTRLTVL.

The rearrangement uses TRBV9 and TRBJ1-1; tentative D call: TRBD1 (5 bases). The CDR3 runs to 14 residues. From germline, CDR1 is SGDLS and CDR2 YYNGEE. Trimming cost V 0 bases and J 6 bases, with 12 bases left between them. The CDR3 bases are TGTGCCAGCAGCGTAGGGGACTACAATTCTGAAGCTTTCTTT. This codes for CASSVGDYNSEAFF.

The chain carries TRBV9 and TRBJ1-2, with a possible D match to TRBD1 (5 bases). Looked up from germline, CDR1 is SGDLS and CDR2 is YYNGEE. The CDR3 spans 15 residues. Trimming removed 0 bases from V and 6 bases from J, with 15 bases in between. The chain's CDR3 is CASSVEGEVVDGYTF. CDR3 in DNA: TGTGCCAGCAGCGTAGAAGGGGAGGTGGTTGATGGCTACACCTTC.

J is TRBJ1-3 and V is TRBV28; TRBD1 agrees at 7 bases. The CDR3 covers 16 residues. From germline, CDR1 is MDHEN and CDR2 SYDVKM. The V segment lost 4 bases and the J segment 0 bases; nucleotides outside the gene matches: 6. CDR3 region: CASSSQGGPSGNTIYF. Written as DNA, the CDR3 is TGTGCCAGCAGTTCGCAGGGGGGCCCCTCTGGAAACACCATATATTTT. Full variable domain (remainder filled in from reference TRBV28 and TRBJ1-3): DVKVTQSSRYLVKRTGEKVFLECVQDMDHENMFWYRQDPGLGLRLIYFSYDVKMKEKGDIPEGYSVSREKKERFSLILESASTNQTSMYLCASSSQGGPSGNTIYFGEGSWLTVV.

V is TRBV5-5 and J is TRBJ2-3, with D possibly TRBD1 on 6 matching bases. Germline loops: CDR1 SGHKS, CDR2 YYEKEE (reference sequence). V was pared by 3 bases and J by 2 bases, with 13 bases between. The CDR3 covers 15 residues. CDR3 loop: CASSSQGLDTDTQYF. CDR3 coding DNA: TGTGCCAGCAGCTCGCAGGGGCTTGACACAGATACGCAGTATTTT.

The CDR3 DNA is TGCGCCAGCAGCCCGGACTCTAAAGAGACCCAGTACTTC. Its protein product is CASSPDSKETQYF. The chain is built from TRBV5-1 and TRBJ2-5; TRBD2 is a possible D gene (5 bases). Germline CDR1 is SGHRS and CDR2 is YFSETQ. This CDR3 has 13 amino acids. V lost 4 bases to trimming and J lost 3 bases, with 10 bases between them.

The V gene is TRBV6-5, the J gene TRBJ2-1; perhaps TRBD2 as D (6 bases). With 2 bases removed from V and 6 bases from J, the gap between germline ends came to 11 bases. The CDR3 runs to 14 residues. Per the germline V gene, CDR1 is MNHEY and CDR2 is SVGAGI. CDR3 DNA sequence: TGTGCCAGCAGTTACCCGGGGGTGGGCAATGAGCAGTTCTTC. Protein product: CASSYPGVGNEQFF.

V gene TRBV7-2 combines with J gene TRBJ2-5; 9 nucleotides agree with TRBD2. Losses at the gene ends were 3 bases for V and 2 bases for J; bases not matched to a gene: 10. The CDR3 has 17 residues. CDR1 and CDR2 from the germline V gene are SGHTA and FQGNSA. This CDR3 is CASSFLLAGALQETQYF. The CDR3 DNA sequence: TGTGCCAGCAGCTTCCTTTTAGCGGGGGCGCTTCAAGAGACCCAGTACTTC.

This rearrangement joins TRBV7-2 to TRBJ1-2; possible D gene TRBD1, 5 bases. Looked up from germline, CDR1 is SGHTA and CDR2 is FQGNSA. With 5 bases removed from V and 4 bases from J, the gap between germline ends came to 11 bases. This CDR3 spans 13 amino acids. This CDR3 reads CASSPSGAYGYTF. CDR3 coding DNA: TGTGCCAGCAGCCCCAGTGGGGCCTATGGCTACACCTTC.

CDR3 region: CSARGDGERFF. CDR3 bases: TGCAGTGCTCGCGGGGACGGGGAGAGGTTCTTC. The chain couples TRBV20-1 to TRBJ2-1; possibly TRBD2 for D (6 bases). The CDR3 is made up of 11 amino acids. The V gene's germline CDR1 is DFQATT and CDR2 SNEGSKA (reference sequence). V dropped 5 bases and J dropped 15 bases, with 17 bases sitting between them.

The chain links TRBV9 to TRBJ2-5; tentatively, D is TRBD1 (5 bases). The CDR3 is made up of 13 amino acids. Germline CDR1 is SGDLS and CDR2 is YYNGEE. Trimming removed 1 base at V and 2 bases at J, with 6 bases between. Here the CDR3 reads CASSVRQQETQYF. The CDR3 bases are TGTGCCAGCAGCGTAAGACAGCAAGAGACCCAGTACTTC.

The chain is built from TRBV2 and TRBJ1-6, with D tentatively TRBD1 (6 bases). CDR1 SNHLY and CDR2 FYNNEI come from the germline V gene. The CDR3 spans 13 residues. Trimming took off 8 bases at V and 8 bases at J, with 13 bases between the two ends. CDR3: CASGGDIHSPLHF. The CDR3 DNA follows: TGTGCCAGCGGGGGCGACATTCATTCACCCCTCCACTTT.

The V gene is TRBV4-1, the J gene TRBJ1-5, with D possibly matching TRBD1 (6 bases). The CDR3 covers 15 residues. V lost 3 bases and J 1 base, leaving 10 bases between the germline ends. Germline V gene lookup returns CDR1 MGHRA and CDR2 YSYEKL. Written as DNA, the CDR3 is TGCGCCAGCAGCCACCCACAGGGAAGCAATCAGCCCCAGCATTTT. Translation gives CASSHPQGSNQPQHF.

Here the CDR3 DNA reads TGTGCCAGCTCACCAAGGACTAGCGGGGGACCCTACGAGCAGTACTTC. It translates to CASSPRTSGGPYEQYF. The genes are TRBV18 and TRBJ2-7, with TRBD2 identical over 13 bases. Germline V gene lookup returns CDR1 KGHSH and CDR2 LQKENI. The CDR3 spans 16 residues. The V segment lost 2 bases and the J segment 2 bases; nucleotides outside the gene matches: 3.

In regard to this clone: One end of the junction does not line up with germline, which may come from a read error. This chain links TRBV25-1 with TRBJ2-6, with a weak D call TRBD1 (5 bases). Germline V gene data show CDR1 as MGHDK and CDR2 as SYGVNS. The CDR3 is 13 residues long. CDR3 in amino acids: CASSMLGANGLTF. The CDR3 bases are TGTGCCAGCAGTATGCTTGGGGCCAACGGCCTGACTTTC.

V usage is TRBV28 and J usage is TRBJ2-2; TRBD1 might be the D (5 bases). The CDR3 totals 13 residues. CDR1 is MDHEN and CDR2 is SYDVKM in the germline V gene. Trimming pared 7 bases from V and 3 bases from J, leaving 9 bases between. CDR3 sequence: CASTKTDTGELFF. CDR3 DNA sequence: TGTGCCAGCACCAAGACAGACACCGGGGAGCTGTTTTTT.

DNA of the CDR3: TGTGCCAGCAGCTTAGCCGGCGGGGGCAACCTCAATGAGCAGTTCTTC. It yields the protein CASSLAGGGNLNEQFF. J is TRBJ2-1 and V is TRBV7-2; a weak D match, TRBD2 (7 bases). Germline V gives CDR1 SGHTA, CDR2 FQGNSA. V was clipped by 0 bases and J by 6 bases, with 15 bases between them. The CDR3 is 16 residues long.

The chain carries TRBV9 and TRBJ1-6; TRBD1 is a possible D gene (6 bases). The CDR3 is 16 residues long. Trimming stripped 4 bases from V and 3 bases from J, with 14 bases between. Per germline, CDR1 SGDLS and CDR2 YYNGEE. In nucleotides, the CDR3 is TGTGCCAGCAGCATTCAGGACAGTCTCTATAATTCACCCCTCCACTTT. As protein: CASSIQDSLYNSPLHF.

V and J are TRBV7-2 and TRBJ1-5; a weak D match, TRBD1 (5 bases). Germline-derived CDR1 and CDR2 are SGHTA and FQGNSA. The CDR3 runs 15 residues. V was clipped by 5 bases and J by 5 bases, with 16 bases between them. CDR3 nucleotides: TGTGCCAGCAGCCCCATAAGGAGGGGCGATCAGCCCCAGCATTTT. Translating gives CASSPIRRGDQPQHF.